The 5 T cell receptor beta chains reported below all come from one sample, sequenced in a study of blood T cell repertoires in COVID-19. Assay used: immunoSEQ multiplex PCR; TCRdb lists only in-frame clones, some missing. The sample has more than 150,000 clones, 81% seen once; the top ten hold 12%. The source material was peripheral blood. The receptors were sampled from a woman older than 75 with COVID-19, enrolled during active disease.

The chain uses TRBV5-1 and TRBJ1-1; possible D gene TRBD1, 6 bases. The CDR3 extends over 14 amino acids. Deletions cut 2 bases from V and 0 bases from J, with 8 bases between. Germline V gene data show CDR1 as SGHRS and CDR2 as YFSETQ. Here the CDR3 DNA reads TGCGCCAGCAGCTTACAGGGCATGAACACTGAAGCTTTCTTT. Translating gives CASSLQGMNTEAFF.

This rearrangement joins TRBV5-1 to TRBJ2-5, with 13 bases fitting TRBD2. With V trimmed by 0 bases and J by 5 bases, 7 bases remained unmatched. Germline CDR1 is SGHRS and CDR2 is YFSETQ. CDR3 length: 17 amino acids. The DNA of the CDR3 is TGCGCCAGCAGCTTGGCAACTAGCGGGAGGGCCAGGGAGACCCAGTACTTC. It yields the protein CASSLATSGRARETQYF.

This clone was counted once. The genes are TRBV2 and TRBJ2-5; D remains ambiguous. CDR1 is SNHLY and CDR2 is FYNNEI in the germline V gene. The V end was cut by 5 bases, the J end by 2 bases, with 9 bases between. The CDR3 sequence is 13 residues long. The CDR3 bases are TGTGCCAGCAGTCGCGACTTACAAGAGACCCAGTACTTC. It encodes CASSRDLQETQYF.

The chain is built from TRBV6-5 and TRBJ2-1; D is unclear. CDR3 length: 11 amino acids. The germline CDR1 and CDR2 sequences are MNHEY and SVGAGI. Trimming shortened V by 6 bases and J by 14 bases, and 14 bases separated the two germline ends. The CDR3 sequence: CASRSGALEFF. CDR3 bases: TGTGCCAGCAGATCCGGAGCCCTCGAGTTCTTC.

The CDR3, as DNA: TGCGCCAGCAGCAGCGGGACAGGGGGAGATCAGCCCCAGCATTTT. Translating gives CASSSGTGGDQPQHF. V is TRBV5-1 and J is TRBJ1-5, with 11 bases that match TRBD1. In germline, CDR1 is SGHRS, CDR2 YFSETQ. CDR3 size: 15 residues. The junction had 5 bases not matched to a gene; V was cut back by 4 bases and J by 5 bases.